This T cell receptor beta chain was retrieved from a study of T cell changes during pregnancy in multiple sclerosis. V lost 5 bases and J 1 base, leaving 10 bases between the germline ends. Germline V lookup: CDR1 SGHRS, CDR2 YFSETQ. The CDR3 runs to 13 residues. Data came from immunoSEQ multiplex PCR; TCRdb stores just in-frame clones and leaves some out. Altogether around 56,000 clones are present, 89% being singletons, with the ten largest covering under 2%. The TCR originated in a female donor with multiple sclerosis, enrolled in a pregnancy study. Specimen: peripheral blood, collected after pregnancy. The chain couples TRBV5-1 to TRBJ2-7; D may be TRBD1 (5 bases). This CDR3 is CASRSTASYEQYF. The DNA for the CDR3 is TGCGCCAGCAGGTCGACAGCTTCCTACGAGCAGTACTTC. The whole variable domain, remainder taken from reference TRBV5-1 and TRBJ2-7, is KAGVTQTPRYLIKTRGQQVTLSCSPISGHRSVSWYQQTPGQGLQFLFEYFSETQRNKGNFPGRFSGRQFSNSRSEMNVSTLELGDSALYLCASRSTASYEQYFGPGTRLTVT.